This T cell receptor beta chain derives from a study of blood T cells in healthy people across ages. Points on this clonotype: The antigen is not known. A read error is likely, as this CDR3 ends without the conserved phenylalanine or tryptophan. It is unclear where the CDR3 begins or ends on the DNA, so no DNA is shown, and the CDR3 is as TCRdb lists it.

Study outcomes and limitations: Strong correlation linked observed beta diversity and percent naive T cells.

Then a second PCR, running about 6 to 12 cycles, was carried out with a sample-barcoded 5' primer and a J-beta primer mix. TCRdb used MiXCR to reprocess the 5' RACE reads, holding one entry per CDR3 protein. This table holds approximately 790,000 distinct CDR3 sequences, about 62% found once. Sequencing input: blood. This clonotype originated in a man aged 25-45 years in good health.

The CDR3 here is CASSPTGRGYTFGS. The chain uses TRBV3-1 and TRBJ2-1; the table's D call, TRBD1, has no DNA check behind it. CDR1 LGHDT and CDR2 YNNKEL come from the germline V gene (reference sequence). A total of 14 residues make up the CDR3, ends included.